This TCR beta chain was observed in a study of T-cell memory formation after mild COVID-19 (dated by TCRdb to the early 2020s). Regarding the research as a whole: TCR sequence clusters from the two donors were largely donor specific. T-cell clones expanding and contracting after mild COVID-19 in two donors were tracked by longitudinal TCRalpha and TCRbeta repertoire sequencing. Two young, previously healthy adult volunteers, one female and one male, were included in the cohort. Broader findings and caveats from the paper: Contracting CD4+ clones were located mainly in the CM and EM memory subsets, whereas CD8+ clones were found to be enriched in EMRA. The second-wave clones that peaked on day 37 were not confirmed to be SARS-CoV-2 specific. From day 15 to 85, contracting clones showed balanced CD4/CD8 phenotypes, whereas a second wave of clones that expanded from day 15 to 37 leaned towards CD4+. Some responding clones were found in pre-infection memory, which suggests that pre-existing cross-reactive memory T cells took part in the SARS-CoV-2 response. The study included only a couple of mild cases, and larger cohorts that include severe cases with pre-infection samples were judged to be necessary.

PBMCs were isolated by Ficoll-Paque density gradient centrifugation. The sample was run on an Illumina NovaSeq 6000. cDNA libraries for TCRalpha and TCRbeta were prepared by 5'RACE using constant-segment primers, with sample barcodes and unique molecular identifiers added. RNA was extracted from every sample with Trizol reagent. The libraries were amplified in two PCR steps, and the second step added a second sample barcode and Illumina TruSeq adapters. Sequencing of libraries was performed on an Illumina NovaSeq with 2 x 150 bp paired-end reads. Regarding the original processing steps: With migec v1.2.7, reads were demultiplexed and then collapsed into UMI-guided consensus sequences. Using mixcr v2.1.11, UMI consensuses were aligned to TRA and TRB V and J templates and then assembled into clonotypes. A clonotype was counted as expanded or contracted only when both edgeR and NoisET called the clonotype significant, with the noise models trained on biological replicates. edgeR calls used a false discovery rate-adjusted p below 0.01 and a log2 fold-change threshold of 1. PCA with hierarchical clustering of max-normalized trajectories of the 1000 most abundant clonotypes was used as exploratory dynamics analysis. Separately sequenced CD4+ and CD8+ repertoires were used to assign the CD4 or CD8 phenotype of responding clones. The public reads were quality trimmed at Q25 with fastp and then assembled into clones with MiXCR by TCRdb, keeping productive beta chains. Every entry covers one CDR3 protein and lists the most common genes and DNA from its rows. TCRdb assigned the V and J calls; the authors' analysis was not used. The sample table holds about 400,000 distinct CDR3 sequences, of which 24% were seen once. The ten largest clones represent 8.8% of the sample.

This clonotype was counted only a few times. Its specific antigen is unknown. The input lacks base qualities; no much larger clone sits a single base away. Sequencing was carried out using PBMCs or a T cell subset sorted from them (not recorded which). This receptor was identified in an adult woman who had mild COVID-19 (a few samples of this study predate the infection). The sample titles of this study are shuffled in the database, so cell type and time point are left out; the donor was told from shared clones.

The CDR3 is CASSLIGSGASYNEQFF. The nucleotide sequence is given as TGTGCCAGCAGCTTGATAGGTAGCGGGGCCTCCTACAATGAGCAGTTCTTC. The chain was built from TRBV7-8 and TRBJ2-1; 8 bases in the middle match TRBD2. Including cysteine and phenylalanine, the CDR3 has 17 amino acids. Just the 51-base CDR3 DNA is kept, in frame starting at base 1. Germline trimming: 3 bases from V, 0 bases from J; junction bases outside gene matches: 7. Looking up the germline V gene yields CDR1 SGHVS and CDR2 FQNEAQ.